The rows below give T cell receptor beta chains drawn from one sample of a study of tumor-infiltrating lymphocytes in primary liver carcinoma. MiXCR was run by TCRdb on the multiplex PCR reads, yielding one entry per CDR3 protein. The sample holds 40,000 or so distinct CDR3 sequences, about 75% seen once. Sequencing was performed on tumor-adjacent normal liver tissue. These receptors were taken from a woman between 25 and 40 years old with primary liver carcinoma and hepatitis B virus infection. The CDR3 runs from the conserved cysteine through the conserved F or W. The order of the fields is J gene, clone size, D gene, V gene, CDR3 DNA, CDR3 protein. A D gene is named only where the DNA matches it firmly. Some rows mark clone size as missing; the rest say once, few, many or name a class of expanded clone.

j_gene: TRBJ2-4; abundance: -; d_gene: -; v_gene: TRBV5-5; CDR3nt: TGTACCAACAGCTTGACATGGACGGCAAACATTCAGTACTTC; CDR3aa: CTNSLTWTANIQYF
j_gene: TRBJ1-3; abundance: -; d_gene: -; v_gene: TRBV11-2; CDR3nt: TGTGTCGGCAGCTTAGCCGGAAACGCCATATATTTT; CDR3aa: CVGSLAGNAIYF
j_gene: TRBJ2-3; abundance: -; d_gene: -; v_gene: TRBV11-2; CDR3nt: TGTGCCACCAGACTACCAGGACAGTTCACGGATACGCAGTATTTT; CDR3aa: CATRLPGQFTDTQYF
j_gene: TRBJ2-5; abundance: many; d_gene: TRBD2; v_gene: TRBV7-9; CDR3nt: TGTGCCAGCAGCTTAGAACTAGCGGGGGAGACCCAGTACTTC; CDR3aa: CASSLELAGETQYF
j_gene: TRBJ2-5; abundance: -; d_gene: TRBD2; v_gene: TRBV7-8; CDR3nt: TGTGCCAACAGCTTAACGCGAGGACACCCTAGCGGAGAGACCCAGTACTTC; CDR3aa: CANSLTRGHPSGETQYF
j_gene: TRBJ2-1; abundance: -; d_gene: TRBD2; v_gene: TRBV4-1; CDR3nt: TGCGCCAGCAGCCAAGACTCAGCTAGCGGCTACACTGAGCAGTCCTTC; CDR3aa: CASSQDSASGYTEQSF
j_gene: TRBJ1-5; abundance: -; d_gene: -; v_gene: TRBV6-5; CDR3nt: TGTGCCATCAATCAGCCCCAGCATTTT; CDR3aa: CAINQPQHF
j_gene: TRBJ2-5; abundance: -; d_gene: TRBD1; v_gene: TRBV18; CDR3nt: TGTGCCAGCTCGTTAACAGGGGGAGGTCAAGAGACCCAGTACTTC; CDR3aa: CASSLTGGGQETQYF
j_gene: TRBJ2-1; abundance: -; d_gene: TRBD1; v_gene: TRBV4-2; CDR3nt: TGTGTCAGTAGCCAAGGACAGGGGGCCTACAATGAGCAGTTCTTC; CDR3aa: CVSSQGQGAYNEQFF
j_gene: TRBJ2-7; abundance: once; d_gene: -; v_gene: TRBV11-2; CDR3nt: TGTGCCAGCAGTCCAAACAGTGTGCAGTACTTC; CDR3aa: CASSPNSVQYF
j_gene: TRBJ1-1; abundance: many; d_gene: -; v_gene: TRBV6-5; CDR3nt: TGTGCCAGCAGTTACCTAACGGCCCCAGAAGCTTTCTTT; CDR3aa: CASSYLTAPEAFF
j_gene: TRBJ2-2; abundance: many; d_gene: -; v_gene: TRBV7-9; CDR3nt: TGTGCCAGCAGCTTATGGGCCGGGGAGCTGTTTTTT; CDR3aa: CASSLWAGELFF
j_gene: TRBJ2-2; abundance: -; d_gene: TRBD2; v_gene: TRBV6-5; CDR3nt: TGTGCCACGAGGTGGACTAGCGCCCGAGGCACCGGGGAGCTGTTTTTT; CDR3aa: CATRWTSARGTGELFF
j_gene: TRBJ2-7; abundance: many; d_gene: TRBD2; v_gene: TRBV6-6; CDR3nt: TGTGCCAGCAGTTACTCTGCCATAGCGGGAGGTACTGGCAACGAGCAGTACTTC; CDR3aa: CASSYSAIAGGTGNEQYF
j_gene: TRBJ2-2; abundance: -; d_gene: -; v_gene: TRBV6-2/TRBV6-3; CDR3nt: TGTGCCAGCAGACAGGGAGGAGTGGGGACCGGGGAGCTGTTTTTT; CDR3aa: CASRQGGVGTGELFF
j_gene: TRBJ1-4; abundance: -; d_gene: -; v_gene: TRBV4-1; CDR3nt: TGCGCCAGCAGCAAAGACGTCGCACTGAGGGAAAAACTGTTATTT; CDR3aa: CASSKDVALREKLLF
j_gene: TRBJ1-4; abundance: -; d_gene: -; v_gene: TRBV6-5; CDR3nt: TGTGCCAGCCGGCGTATAACAGTAGTTAATGAAAAACTGTTTTTT; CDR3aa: CASRRITVVNEKLFF
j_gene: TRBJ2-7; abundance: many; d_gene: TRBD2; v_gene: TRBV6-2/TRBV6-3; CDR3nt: TGTGCCAGCAGTTTCCACCTAGCGGGGTCCTCCTACGAGCAGTACTTC; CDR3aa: CASSFHLAGSSYEQYF
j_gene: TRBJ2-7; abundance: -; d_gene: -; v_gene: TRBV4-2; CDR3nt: TGTGCCAGCAGCTCAGGACCCTATGTCTACGAACAGTACTTC; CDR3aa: CASSSGPYVYEQYF
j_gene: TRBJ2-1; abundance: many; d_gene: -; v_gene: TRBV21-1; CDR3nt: TGTGCCAGCAGCTATCCGATTTACCGGGACTGTTGCGATGAGCAGTTCTTC; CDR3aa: CASSYPIYRDCCDEQFF
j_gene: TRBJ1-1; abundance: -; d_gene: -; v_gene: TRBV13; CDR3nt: TGTGCCAGCATCTTAGTAAGTGACCTAGTGAACACTGAAGCTTCCTTT; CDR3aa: CASILVSDLVNTEASF
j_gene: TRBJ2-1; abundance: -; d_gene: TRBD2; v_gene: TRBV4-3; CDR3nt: TGCGCCAGCAGCCGAGAAAGTAGTAGCGGGTTCTACAATGAGCAGTTCTTC; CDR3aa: CASSRESSSGFYNEQFF
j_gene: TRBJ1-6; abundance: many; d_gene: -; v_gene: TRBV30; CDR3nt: TGTGCCTGGAGACGGTACTATAATTCACCCCTCCACTTT; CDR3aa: CAWRRYYNSPLHF
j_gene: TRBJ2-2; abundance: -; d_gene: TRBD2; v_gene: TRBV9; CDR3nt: TGTGCCAGCAGCCCGAACCTAGCGGGAGGGCCCGGCGGGGAGCTGTTTTTT; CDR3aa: CASSPNLAGGPGGELFF
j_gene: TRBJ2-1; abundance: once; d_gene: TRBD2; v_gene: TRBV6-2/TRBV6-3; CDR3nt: TGTGCCAGCAGTTACTCTCTCGAGCGGGAGCTCAATGTGCAGTTCTTC; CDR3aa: CASSYSLERELNVQFF
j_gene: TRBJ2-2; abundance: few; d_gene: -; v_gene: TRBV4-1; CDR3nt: TGCGCCAGCAGCCAAGATCCAGGGGCGACCGGGGAGCTGTTTTTT; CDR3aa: CASSQDPGATGELFF
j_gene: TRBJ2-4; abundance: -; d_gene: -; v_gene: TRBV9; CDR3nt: TGTGCCAGCAATGACGGGGAAAACATTCAGTACTTC; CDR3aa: CASNDGENIQYF